The following is a T cell receptor (beta chain) sequence with its context. Its antigen is unknown. Base qualities are not provided; no much larger clone lies one nucleotide away. This specimen comes from a study of blood T cell repertoires in COVID-19 (dated by TCRdb to the early 2020s). General notes on the study: Collaborator samples came from the United States, Italy and Spain and covered acute and convalescent phases of COVID-19. Subjects who had been exposed to COVID-19, were actively infected with it, or had recovered from it provided the deeply sampled blood TCRbeta repertoires that made up the dataset. Where available, HLA class I and class II types were taken from metadata supplied by the sample provider and were not determined by assay-based typing. The samples were drawn from two sources: the first 160 participants of the ongoing ImmuneRACE study, and 1,000 to 1,500 subjects contributed by 6 global collaborators. The material from the prospective study consisted of cDNA or gDNA derived from T cells, B-cell-depleted T cells, or PBMCs. The repertoires were made available in a free public database intended to serve as a resource for research on the immune response to SARS-CoV-2. Sample metadata almost always included a de-identified subject ID, COVID-19 status, age in years and sex. The full study reports these points: How much clinical and demographic metadata was included differed by source and by participant, and the metadata was provided uncurated.

In Seattle, one collaborating source enrolled patients while the infection was active and tracked those patients longitudinally over the course of disease. Whole blood was collected in K2EDTA tubes by collaborating institutions according to the institutions' own protocols. For TCRbeta analysis, collaborators shipped samples as frozen whole blood, isolated PBMCs, or DNA extracted from either of those sample types. The germline V end is reduced by 0 bases and the J end by 1 base; junction bases left unmatched: 13. Reading the germline V gene gives CDR1 KGHDR and CDR2 SFDVKD. The CDR3 runs 19 amino acids, cysteine and phenylalanine included. Of the read, only the CDR3 DNA is kept; its 57 bases are in frame from base 1. TCRbeta CDR3 regions were amplified from genomic DNA by means of the immunoSEQ Assay, a bias-controlled multiplex PCR. In the original analysis: The number of nucleated cells in each sample was estimated by amplification of reference gene primers within the assay. To quantify the absolute abundance of each unique TCRbeta CDR3 rearrangement, sequence reads were collapsed and filtered. For each sample, productive Simpson clonality was calculated as the square root of Simpson's diversity index across productive rearrangements. TCRdb carries this immuneACCESS record with in-frame sequences only. Its versions omit some clonotypes, under half of them owing to an unresolved V gene in the studies checked, with the rest unexplained. V, J and clone size were drawn from that table, and D and trimming were deduced from the DNA. Counted in this sample were 150,000 to 200,000 clones; roughly 83% of them appeared once. In total, the top ten clones hold roughly 7.2% of the sample.

The chain is made from TRBV24-1 and TRBJ2-5, with 7 middle bases fitting TRBD1. The material sequenced was peripheral blood. The sequence came from a woman aged 40 to 50 with COVID-19, enrolled during active disease. The CDR3 corresponds to CATSDLGPKTGLSQETQYF. The nucleotide sequence reads TGTGCCACCAGTGATTTGGGGCCAAAGACAGGGCTCTCCCAAGAGACCCAGTACTTC.